One T cell receptor beta chain is described in this entry. Its antigen remains unknown. Germline V gene sequence: CDR1 MGHRA, CDR2 YSYEKL. Unmatched junction bases numbered 9, after V lost 5 bases and J lost 0 bases. The length of the CDR3 is 17 residues. One entry per CDR3 protein results from TCRdb running MiXCR on the 5' RACE reads. The repertoire consists of around 1.7 million distinct CDR3 sequences, with around 33% occurring once and the leading ten covering approximately 0.29%. This entry is derived from a study of identical twins. Points from the study as a whole: Invariant MAIT and iNKT cells are populations that could partly confound zero-insertion analyses. The authors drew conclusions from cross-sectional statistical analysis rather than following the same donors.

The sequenced sample was cord blood. This rearrangement joins TRBV4-1 to TRBJ1-4, with 7 bases aligning to TRBD1. The sequence was obtained from a newborn girl in good health. The CDR3 loop reads CASSKTTGPSTNEKLFF. In DNA form, the CDR3 reads TGCGCCAGCAGCAAAACGACAGGGCCCTCAACTAATGAAAAACTGTTTTTT.